The 28 T cell receptor beta chains below were found in one sample sequenced in a study of OX40 agonist ivuxolimab in advanced cancers. Produced via immunoSEQ multiplex PCR; TCRdb's table is partial and in-frame only. The table has approximately 76,000 clones, approximately 85% seen once; the top ten hold less than 0.8%. This specimen was CD4+ or CD8+ T cells sorted from blood, taken in a trial of the OX40 agonist ivuxolimab. These receptors were obtained from an adult with an advanced solid tumor such as melanoma, head and neck, liver or kidney cancer.

The chain links TRBV27 to TRBJ2-2, with TRBD2 matching over 10 bases. J gave up 1 base and V 5 bases, and 10 bases lay outside the gene matches. The germline CDR1 and CDR2 sequences are MNHEY and SMNVEV (reference sequence). The length of the CDR3 is 18 residues. CDR3 sequence: CASSPNPTSGRNTGELFF. Written as DNA, the CDR3 is TGTGCCAGCAGTCCCAACCCGACTAGCGGGCGGAACACCGGGGAGCTGTTTTTT.

The CDR3 region has the DNA TGTGCCAGCAGCCGCGACAGGGTGACTGAAGCTTTCTTT. It yields the protein CASSRDRVTEAFF. The chain links TRBV5-6 to TRBJ1-1; TRBD1 agrees at 7 bases. The CDR3 totals 13 residues. V was pared by 4 bases and J by 5 bases, with 5 bases of the junction left unmatched. Looked up from germline, CDR1 is SGHDT and CDR2 is YYEEEE.

CDR3 region: CASSTPGRAQYF. The CDR3 nucleotides read TGTGCCAGCAGTACGCCAGGACGGGCGCAGTACTTC. J is TRBJ2-7 and V is TRBV28; D is unclear. The V and J ends lost 5 bases and 9 bases respectively, with 14 bases between them. Per the germline V gene, CDR1 is MDHEN and CDR2 is SYDVKM. The CDR3 is 12 amino acids.

The J gene is TRBJ2-1, the V gene TRBV7-2; 8 bases map to TRBD2. V trimming: 2 bases; J trimming: 15 bases; junction bases outside the gene matches: 15. CDR1 and CDR2 (germline): SGHTA, FQGNSA. CDR3 size: 15 residues. The CDR3 spells CASSLSGRGAYLAFF. CDR3 DNA sequence: TGTGCCAGCAGCTTATCTGGGCGGGGGGCTTACTTGGCGTTCTTC.

This chain links TRBV2 with TRBJ1-4; the D is unclear. V dropped 6 bases and J dropped 7 bases, with 12 bases sitting between them. The CDR3 covers 13 residues. The germline V gene has CDR1 SNHLY and CDR2 FYNNEI. The CDR3 here is CASRDRAGEKLFF. The CDR3 DNA reads TGTGCCAGCAGAGATAGGGCTGGTGAAAAACTGTTTTTT. Combining the CDR3 with reference TRBV2 and TRBJ1-4 gives the whole variable domain EPEVTQTPSHQVTQMGQEVILRCVPISNHLYFYWYRQILGQKVEFLVSFYNNEISEKSEIFDDQFSVERPDGSNFTLKIRSTKLEDSAMYFCASRDRAGEKLFFGSGTQLSVL.

In nucleotides, the CDR3 is TGTGCCAGCAGCCAGGACGGTTTCGCCTACGAGCAGTACTTC. It is translated as CASSQDGFAYEQYF. The V call is TRBV7-2, the J call TRBJ2-7, with D unclear. The CDR3 runs 14 residues. V lost 5 bases, J lost 2 bases, and 13 bases lay in between. Germline CDR1 is SGHTA and CDR2 is FQGNSA.

The table lists this clone with a few counts. The chain has TRBV29-1 and TRBJ1-2; possible D gene TRBD1, 6 bases. Between the trimmed V and J ends, which lost 4 bases and 6 bases, there was a span of 15 bases. Germline CDR1 reads SQVTM; CDR2 reads ANQGSEA. The CDR3 is made up of 13 amino acids. CDR3 sequence reads: CSVVLGQLNGYTF. CDR3 nucleotide sequence: TGCAGCGTTGTCCTTGGACAGTTAAATGGCTACACCTTC.

The DNA of the CDR3 is TGCGCCAGCAGCCAAGATGGCAGGGGATATGGTGGCTACACCTTC. It yields the protein CASSQDGRGYGGYTF. The chain has TRBV4-1 and TRBJ1-2; perhaps TRBD1 as D (6 bases). The CDR3 spans 15 residues. Trimming removed 0 bases at V and 7 bases at J, with 15 bases between. Per germline, CDR1 MGHRA and CDR2 YSYEKL.

V and J are TRBV4-1 and TRBJ2-5, with TRBD1 matching 8 bases. V lost 0 bases, J lost 2 bases, and 2 bases stayed unmatched. The CDR3 covers 15 residues. Germline CDR1 and CDR2: MGHRA and YSYEKL. CDR3 loop: CASSQDTGGQETQYF. CDR3 sequence (DNA): TGCGCCAGCAGCCAAGATACAGGGGGACAAGAGACCCAGTACTTC.

The rearrangement uses TRBV4-3 and TRBJ2-2; D possibly corresponds to TRBD2 (5 bases). Trimming removed 4 bases at V and 3 bases at J, with 15 bases between. This CDR3 spans 16 amino acids. Germline CDR1 LGHNA, CDR2 YSLEER. CDR3 region: CASSRPTGNDTGELFF. Here the CDR3 DNA reads TGCGCCAGCAGCCGGCCGACGGGGAACGACACCGGGGAGCTGTTTTTT.

V usage is TRBV6-5 and J usage is TRBJ2-3, with a weak D call TRBD2 (5 bases). The CDR3 is 14 residues long. V shed 2 bases and J shed 0 bases, with 6 bases lying between them. Germline loops: CDR1 MNHEY, CDR2 SVGAGI. The CDR3 loop reads CASSYASSTDTQYF. Here the CDR3 DNA reads TGTGCCAGCAGTTACGCTAGCAGCACAGATACGCAGTATTTT.

This sequence joins TRBV4-3 and TRBJ1-2; D uncertain. V was pared by 0 bases and J by 4 bases, with 18 bases between. CDR3 length equals 17 residues. The germline gives CDR1 LGHNA, CDR2 YSLEER. The CDR3 DNA is TGCGCCAGCAGCCAAGATCCCAACTCCCAGCGCGGCTATGGCTACACCTTC. Translated: CASSQDPNSQRGYGYTF.

The V and J genes are TRBV5-1 and TRBJ2-6; D could derive from TRBD1 or TRBD2 (5 bases each). The CDR3 contains 17 residues. Germline CDR1 SGHRS, CDR2 YFSETQ. The V and J ends lost 0 bases and 0 bases respectively, with 10 bases between them. DNA of the CDR3: TGCGCCAGCAGCTTGGGGGGGAAGACCTCTGGGGCCAACGTCCTGACTTTC. Translation: CASSLGGKTSGANVLTF.

This clone was detected once. The rearrangement links TRBV5-1 to TRBJ1-1, with TRBD1 matching over 8 bases. Germline CDR1 SGHRS, CDR2 YFSETQ. The CDR3 covers 14 residues. J was trimmed by 2 bases and V by 5 bases; bases with no gene match: 5. The CDR3 region is CASSSQGVNTEAFF. The DNA for the CDR3 is TGCGCCAGCAGTTCACAGGGGGTAAACACTGAAGCTTTCTTT.

J is TRBJ1-3 and V is TRBV10-3; maybe TRBD1 (5 bases). The CDR3 has 13 amino acids. V was clipped by 5 bases and J by 4 bases, with 9 bases between them. Germline CDR1 reads ENHRY; CDR2 reads SYGVKD. The CDR3 sequence: CAISSGAGNTIYF. In DNA, the CDR3 is TGTGCCATCAGTAGCGGGGCCGGAAACACCATATATTTT.

The chain carries TRBV2 and TRBJ1-2; D ambiguous. V was clipped by 4 bases and J by 7 bases, with 19 bases between them. From germline, CDR1 is SNHLY and CDR2 FYNNEI. This CDR3 spans 15 amino acids. The CDR3, as DNA: TGTGCCAGCAGTGGACTACCTACCCCCATTCGTGGCTACACCTTC. Its protein product is CASSGLPTPIRGYTF. Full variable domain (remainder filled in from reference TRBV2 and TRBJ1-2): EPEVTQTPSHQVTQMGQEVILRCVPISNHLYFYWYRQILGQKVEFLVSFYNNEISEKSEIFDDQFSVERPDGSNFTLKIRSTKLEDSAMYFCASSGLPTPIRGYTFGSGTRLTVV.

V usage is TRBV29-1 and J usage is TRBJ2-7; 8 bases map to TRBD2. Germline lookup yields CDR1 SQVTM and CDR2 ANQGSEA. Losses at the gene ends were 4 bases for V and 7 bases for J; bases not matched to a gene: 6. The CDR3 consists of 12 residues. CDR3 sequence reads: CSVAPGGREQYF. In DNA form, the CDR3 reads TGCAGCGTTGCTCCGGGGGGGCGAGAGCAGTACTTC.

V gene TRBV15 combines with J gene TRBJ2-7; D is unresolved. This CDR3 is 13 amino acids long. V was pared by 0 bases and J by 3 bases, with 6 bases between. Germline lookup yields CDR1 LNHNV and CDR2 YYDKDF (reference sequence). This CDR3 is CATSRDPSYEQYF. In DNA, the CDR3 is TGTGCCACCAGCAGAGATCCCAGCTACGAGCAGTACTTC.

The V call is TRBV2, the J call TRBJ1-1; no clear D. Germline lookup yields CDR1 SNHLY and CDR2 FYNNEI. V was pared by 8 bases and J by 6 bases, with 13 bases between. There are 12 residues in the CDR3. The DNA for the CDR3 is TGTGCCAGCGTCTACGGGGAGCCTGAAGCTTTCTTT. Protein product: CASVYGEPEAFF. The whole variable domain, remainder taken from reference TRBV2 and TRBJ1-1, is EPEVTQTPSHQVTQMGQEVILRCVPISNHLYFYWYRQILGQKVEFLVSFYNNEISEKSEIFDDQFSVERPDGSNFTLKIRSTKLEDSAMYFCASVYGEPEAFFGQGTRLTVV.

The CDR3 is CASSPRPRDHSPLHF. As DNA, the CDR3 is TGTGCCAGCAGTCCACGCCCGAGGGACCACTCACCCCTCCACTTT. The chain has TRBV27 and TRBJ1-6, with a weak D call TRBD1 (5 bases). From germline, CDR1 is MNHEY and CDR2 SMNVEV (reference sequence). The CDR3 extends over 15 amino acids. V shed 5 bases and J shed 10 bases, with 18 bases lying between them.

The table lists this clone with a few counts. CDR3 bases: TGCAGCGTTGAAGCTATGGCGGATACGCAGTATTTT. This encodes CSVEAMADTQYF. The rearrangement uses TRBV29-1 and TRBJ2-3, with D unclear. CDR1 and CDR2 from the germline V gene are SQVTM and ANQGSEA. This CDR3 is 12 amino acids long. Trimming took 1 base from V and 6 from J, leaving 8 bases between them.

This clone was counted a few times. The chain uses TRBV11-2 and TRBJ2-1; D tentatively reads TRBD1 or TRBD2 (5 bases each). The CDR3 is 15 residues long. The V end lost 4 bases, the J end lost 12 bases, and 22 bases lay between the germline ends. Germline V gene sequence: CDR1 SGHAT, CDR2 FQNNGV. The CDR3 DNA follows: TGTGCCAGCAGCTCCACGAGGGGTCCCCGTTCTGTGCAGTTCTTC. It is translated as CASSSTRGPRSVQFF.

The rearrangement joins TRBV19 to TRBJ2-7, with a tentative D call TRBD1 (6 bases). V was trimmed by 3 bases and J by 3 bases, leaving 15 bases between them. Germline V CDR1 and CDR2: LNHDA, SQIVND (reference sequence). This CDR3 is built from 15 residues. The CDR3, as DNA: TGTGCCAGTAGTATTGTACAGGGTAATGACTACGAGCAGTACTTC. It translates to CASSIVQGNDYEQYF.

The CDR3 here is CASSPTGVQETQYF. In nucleotides, the CDR3 is TGTGCCAGCAGCCCCACGGGTGTCCAAGAGACCCAGTACTTC. This chain joins TRBV11-1 and TRBJ2-5, with D hard to call. From germline, CDR1 is SGHAT and CDR2 FQDESV (reference sequence). The CDR3 consists of 14 residues. The germline V and J ends were trimmed by 5 bases and 1 base, with 11 bases remaining between them.

This clone was observed a few times. V is TRBV4-2 and J is TRBJ1-2, with a tentative D call TRBD1 (5 bases). V gave up 2 bases and J gave up 2 bases, with 12 bases separating them. CDR1 and CDR2 from the germline V gene are LGHNA and YNFKEQ. This CDR3 is 15 amino acids long. In nucleotides, the CDR3 is TGTGCCAGCAGCCAAACTCCTCCAGGGAACTATGGCTACACCTTC. Translating gives CASSQTPPGNYGYTF.

This clone was found once. The V gene is TRBV30, the J gene TRBJ2-3; D ambiguous. The ends were cut back, 0 bases at V and 0 bases at J, with 13 bases in the middle. Germline lookup yields CDR1 GTSNPN and CDR2 SVGIG (reference sequence). The CDR3 sequence is 16 residues long. CDR3 in DNA: TGTGCCTGGAGTGTTCGCGCAGCGACTAGCACAGATACGCAGTATTTT. Protein sequence: CAWSVRAATSTDTQYF.

The chain uses TRBV7-8 and TRBJ2-7, with D tentatively TRBD1 (6 bases). Germline CDR1 is SGHVS and CDR2 is FQNEAQ. This CDR3 is built from 14 residues. V gave up 0 bases and J gave up 6 bases, with 12 bases separating them. Written as DNA, the CDR3 is TGTGCCAGCAGCTTAGCCAGGGGCCCCTTCGAGCAGTACTTC. It translates to CASSLARGPFEQYF.

The chain is built from TRBV28 and TRBJ1-2; maybe TRBD1 (5 bases). The CDR3 runs to 15 residues. Deletions cut 6 bases from V and 4 bases from J, with 18 bases between. Per the germline V gene, CDR1 is MDHEN and CDR2 is SYDVKM. The CDR3 here is CASRPNGAAGYGYTF. Written as DNA, the CDR3 is TGTGCCAGCAGGCCCAATGGGGCTGCGGGCTATGGCTACACCTTC.